Listed below are T cell receptor beta chains from one sample, sequenced in a study of blood T cells in healthy people across ages. In TCRdb, the 5' RACE reads were re-called with MiXCR into one record per CDR3 protein. The table records some 320,000 distinct CDR3 sequences, roughly 27% of them present only once. Sequenced: blood. Receptors originate from a woman between 65 and 79 years old in good health. The CDR3 runs from the conserved cysteine through the conserved F or W. The D gene is left open where the match is weak. A clone size is listed for some rows: how often the clone was seen (once, few, many), or a class if it is expanded.

many	TRBV21-1	TRBJ2-7	-	TGTGCCAGCAGCTCCTTCCCGGGAGCTAGCCTCTACGAGCAGTACTTC	CASSSFPGASLYEQYF
few	TRBV10-3	TRBJ1-1	-	TGTGCCATCAAGGAGGGAGTAGGCAATACTGAAGCTTTCTTT	CAIKEGVGNTEAFF
-	TRBV4-2	TRBJ2-1	TRBD2	TGTGCCAGCAGCCTGCGGGGGGCGAGCTCCTACAATGAGCAGTTCTTC	CASSLRGASSYNEQFF
-	TRBV27	TRBJ1-5	-	TGTGCCAGCAGTCTATACGTTGGTAATCAGCCCCAGCATTTT	CASSLYVGNQPQHF
-	TRBV5-1	TRBJ2-7	-	TGCGCCAGCAGTCGGTCCGGTACCTACGAGCAGTACTTC	CASSRSGTYEQYF
few	TRBV28	TRBJ2-5	-	TGTGCCAGCAGTTTACCTGGGATGGAGACCCAGTACTTC	CASSLPGMETQYF
few	TRBV12-3/TRBV12-4	TRBJ2-5	TRBD2	TGTGCCAGCAGCGAAGCGGGAGCTAAGGGGCAGTACTTC	CASSEAGAKGQYF
-	TRBV3-1	TRBJ2-5	-	TGTGCCAGCAGCCAAGTCCAGGGGATTATCGAGACCCAGTACTTC	CASSQVQGIIETQYF
-	TRBV6-2/TRBV6-3	TRBJ1-5	-	TGTGCCAGTCCAAACGGTGGCAGGGATCAGGATCAGCCCCAGCATTTT	CASPNGGRDQDQPQHF
many	TRBV6-2/TRBV6-3	TRBJ2-3	-	TGTGCCAGCAGTTACTTGAAAGGGTCGGATACGCAGTATTTT	CASSYLKGSDTQYF
few	TRBV6-5	TRBJ2-7	-	TGTGCCAGCAGTTACTCCCTCGAGGACGAGCAGTACTTC	CASSYSLEDEQYF
-	TRBV20-1	TRBJ2-1	TRBD2	TGCAGTGCTAGAGATCCAAGCGGGAGTGACAATGAGCAGTTCTTC	CSARDPSGSDNEQFF
-	TRBV20-1	TRBJ1-2	TRBD1	TGCAGTGCTCGAAGACAGGGGCGCTACGATGGCTACACCTTC	CSARRQGRYDGYTF
few	TRBV6-5	TRBJ2-6	-	TGTGCCAGCAGTTCCAAGGCGCAGAGGGCACCTGGGGCCAACGTCCTGACTTTC	CASSSKAQRAPGANVLTF
few	TRBV28	TRBJ2-4	-	TGTGCCAGCAGTTTATCCAGGGTGGGTCCGGCGGCCAAAAACATTCAGTACTTC	CASSLSRVGPAAKNIQYF
few	TRBV20-1	TRBJ2-5	-	TGCAGTGCGCCCAGGGAATCGGTAAAGACCCAGTACTTC	CSAPRESVKTQYF
few	TRBV27	TRBJ2-5	-	TGTGCCAGCAGTTTCGCTTCTAGTGGGCAAGAGACCCAGTACTTC	CASSFASSGQETQYF
few	TRBV7-7	TRBJ2-2	TRBD2	TGTGCTAGCAGCCCCGGGACTACGAACACCGGGGAGCTGTTTTTT	CASSPGTTNTGELFF
few	TRBV5-5	TRBJ1-1	-	TGTGCCAGCAGCTTCTCGCTGAACACTGAAGCTTTCTTT	CASSFSLNTEAFF
-	TRBV3-1	TRBJ2-5	-	TGTGCCAGCAGCCAGAGGGGGTTTGCAGAGACCCGGTACTTC	CASSQRGFAETRYF
-	TRBV5-1	TRBJ2-5	TRBD2	TGCGCCAGCAGCGCGGGACTAGGAAAAGAGACCCAGTACTTC	CASSAGLGKETQYF
-	TRBV28	TRBJ1-2	TRBD1	TGTGCCAGCAGTTTATTAGGGACAGAAGCGGAAGGCTGCACCTTC	CASSLLGTEAEGCTF
many	TRBV5-1	TRBJ2-1	-	TGCGCCAGCAGCTTGGCTTCGGGGCGGGATGAGCAGTTCTTC	CASSLASGRDEQFF
-	TRBV21-1	TRBJ1-5	-	TGTGCCAGCAGCGCGACCGGGACACACCTTAATCAGCCCCAGCATTTT	CASSATGTHLNQPQHF
-	TRBV28	TRBJ2-2	TRBD1	TGTGCCAGCAGTCCCCTCGGGGGACAGGTATACACCGGGGAGCTGTTTTTT	CASSPLGGQVYTGELFF
few	TRBV2	TRBJ2-1	TRBD1	TGTGCCAGCACGGAAGGGGACAGGGTTGGGGATGAGCAGTTCTTC	CASTEGDRVGDEQFF
-	TRBV2	TRBJ2-5	-	TGTGCCAGCCAACTAGCCGAGAATGAAGAGACCCAGTACTTC	CASQLAENEETQYF
-	TRBV11-2	TRBJ1-2	-	TGTGCCAGCAGCTTAGTATCGGGTCCAAGCTACACCTTC	CASSLVSGPSYTF
few	TRBV28	TRBJ1-2	-	TGTGCCAGCAGAAGTCCCAGGCGAAGTGGCTACACCTTC	CASRSPRRSGYTF
-	TRBV7-2	TRBJ2-5	TRBD2	TGTGCCAGCAGCTTAGGACTAGCGGGAGGTCGGGAGACCCAGTACTTC	CASSLGLAGGRETQYF
-	TRBV2	TRBJ2-1	TRBD2	TGTGCCAGCGAACAAGCGGGAGGTGGGTGGAATGAGCAGTTCTTC	CASEQAGGGWNEQFF
-	TRBV7-9	TRBJ2-1	-	TGTGCCAGCAGCCCGAAAGGGCCGATTGAGCAGTTCTTC	CASSPKGPIEQFF
many	TRBV29-1	TRBJ1-3	-	TGCAGCGTTGTACAGCTCTCTGGAAACACCATATATTTT	CSVVQLSGNTIYF
-	TRBV9	TRBJ2-1	-	TGTGCCAGCAGCGTAGCTCCAGGGAATGAGCAGTTCTTC	CASSVAPGNEQFF
few	TRBV7-9	TRBJ2-5	TRBD2	TGTGCCAGCAGCTTTGGGGCTAGCGGGATCGGGGAGACCCAGTACTTC	CASSFGASGIGETQYF
-	TRBV28	TRBJ2-2	-	TGTGCCAGTAAAACGGGACTCAGCACCGGGGACCTGTTTTTT	CASKTGLSTGDLFF
few	TRBV5-6	TRBJ2-2	-	TGTGCCAGCAGCCAACCCCCAGCCGGGGAGCTGTTTTTT	CASSQPPAGELFF
-	TRBV20-1	TRBJ1-2	TRBD1	TGCAGTGCAAGGTGGGAGGGGGCGACCTATGGCTACACCTTC	CSARWEGATYGYTF
-	TRBV20-1	TRBJ1-4	-	TGCAGTGCTGGCCCCACCATGGAAAAACTGTTTTTT	CSAGPTMEKLFF
-	TRBV28	TRBJ2-5	TRBD2	TGTGCCAGCACGAGTACCCTAGCGGGGCTTGGGGCCCAGTACTTC	CASTSTLAGLGAQYF
few	TRBV29-1	TRBJ2-7	TRBD2	TGCAGCGTTGTTTTGGCGGGAGAATACGAGCAGTACTTC	CSVVLAGEYEQYF
-	TRBV5-1	TRBJ2-1	TRBD2	TGCGCCAGCAGCCAGAGACTAGCGGGAGACAATGAGCAGTTCTTC	CASSQRLAGDNEQFF